These T cell receptor beta chains were read from a single sample in a study of T cell clones after liver transplantation. Only in-frame clones appear in the TCRdb table, and some are missing; sequencing was by immunoSEQ multiplex PCR. The sample contains nearly 45,000 clones, roughly 86% of which appear only once. Sequenced here: CD4+ T cells from blood, sampled 24 months after liver transplant. These receptors were collected from a human patient who received a liver transplant. Part of the T cells may come from the graft donor. CDR3s include the opening cysteine and the closing phenylalanine or tryptophan. A D gene is named only where the DNA matches it firmly.

CDR3: CSVGGLDNQPQHF; D: .; J: TRBJ1-5; V: TRBV29-1
CDR3: CASSSTGLGTGELFF; D: TRBD2; J: TRBJ2-2; V: TRBV7-6
CDR3: CASSLSWAAKNIQYF; D: .; J: TRBJ2-4; V: TRBV27
CDR3: CASSPGAGYEQYF; D: .; J: TRBJ2-7; V: TRBV18
CDR3: CASSRAGDYEQYF; D: .; J: TRBJ2-7; V: TRBV6-1
CDR3: CASADSGANVLTF; D: .; J: TRBJ2-6; V: TRBV6-5
CDR3: CASELGHPHKVGPF; D: .; J: TRBJ2-6; V: TRBV5-8
CDR3: CASSTYDRPGAGELFF; D: .; J: TRBJ2-2; V: TRBV27
CDR3: CASSSVWVRDSYNEQFF; D: .; J: TRBJ2-1; V: TRBV5-6
CDR3: CTSSGYNEQFF; D: .; J: TRBJ2-1; V: TRBV6-6
CDR3: CASTLDLTGTGGYTF; D: TRBD1; J: TRBJ1-2; V: TRBV11-2
CDR3: CASSQEGAQPQHF; D: .; J: TRBJ1-5; V: TRBV4-1